Detailed here is one TCR beta chain. What it binds is unknown. The repertoire was sequenced with immunoSEQ multiplex PCR; TCRdb's copy has only in-frame clones and lacks some. The sample carries 45,000 to 60,000 clones, about 74% recorded once. The ends were cut back, 2 bases at V and 7 bases at J, with 12 bases in the middle. The CDR3 runs to 13 residues. The V gene's germline CDR1 is SGHRS and CDR2 YFSETQ. Single viable CD3+CD4+CD8-CD45RO+ cells were sorted as the memory CD4+ T cells. This entry comes from a study of memory CD4+ T cells and cytomegalovirus serostatus. Study summary: Of the healthy Belgian adults, 9 were CMV seropositive and about 24 seronegative.

The study's findings and limits: Suggested: most of the CMV-linked TCR signature lies in CD4+ memory cells.

The receptor was derived from an adult in good health and CMV-seropositive. Sequences were obtained from memory CD4+ T cells from blood. The V call is TRBV5-1, the J call TRBJ1-2, with D tentatively TRBD1 (5 bases). As DNA, the CDR3 is TGCGCCAGCAGCTTTTCAGGGTCCGGTGGCTACACCTTC. Its translation: CASSFSGSGGYTF.